The 9 T cell receptor delta chains given below trace back to one sample, sequenced in a study of gamma-delta chains in newborns, infants, children. TCRdb called clones anew from the reads with CATT. The sample yields some 4,300 delta-chain clones, more than 3% seen once. Sequenced input: blood. Receptors originate from a child who was a newborn, infant or young child, either healthy, febrile or measles-vaccinated (not recorded which).

This clone was counted only a few times. TCRdb's protein for this DNA is that of a much larger clone and differs from the translation at residue 12, likely a read error; the protein shown is the DNA translation. The chain has TRDV2 and TRDJ3; perhaps TRDD3 as D (5 bases). Germline CDR1 GEAIGNYY, CDR2 EKD. The CDR3 length is 20 residues. With 0 bases removed from V and 2 bases from J, the gap between germline ends came to 19 bases. The CDR3 sequence is CACDTIRGGPSPWDTRQMFF. The CDR3, as DNA: TGTGCCTGTGACACCATCCGAGGGGGCCCTAGCCCCTGGGACACCCGACAGATGTTTTTC.

This clone was counted a few times. With a much larger clone just one base away, this may be a read error. The chain links TRDV2 to TRDJ3; 10 positions agree with TRDD3. The junction had 13 bases not matched to a gene; V was cut back by 3 bases and J by 0 bases. This CDR3 is built from 21 residues. CDR1 is GEAIGNYY and CDR2 is EKD in the germline V gene. The CDR3 loop reads CACDAVLGDSDTSWDTRQMFF. In DNA, the CDR3 is TGTGCCTGTGACGCGGTACTGGGGGATTCTGACACCTCCTGGGACACCCGACAGATGTTTTTC.

This clone showed up just a few times. Given a far larger clone just one base away, this is likely a sequencing read error. V and J are TRDV2 and TRDJ3; 11 positions agree with TRDD3. CDR1 and CDR2 from the germline V gene are GEAIGNYY and EKD. After removal of 2 bases from V and 2 bases from J, the junction contained 16 bases not matched to a gene. The CDR3 length is 22 residues. CDR3 protein: CACDKVLGDKSPEAWDTRQMFF. The CDR3 DNA follows: TGTGCCTGTGACAAAGTACTGGGGGATAAGTCGCCTGAGGCCTGGGACACCCGACAGATGTTTTTC.

A few counts support this clone. The TCRdb protein comes from a much larger clone and disagrees with this DNA's translation at residue 15, likely due to a read error; the protein given here is derived from the DNA. The V gene is TRDV2, the J gene TRDJ2, with D maybe TRDD3 (6 bases). The CDR3 covers 17 residues. Germline V CDR1 and CDR2: GEAIGNYY, EKD. As DNA, the CDR3 is TGTGCCTGTGACACCGCTGGGGTCCCCTCTTTGACAGCACAACCCTTCTTT. Protein: CACDTAGVPSLTAQPFF.

This clone showed up just a few times. The V gene is TRDV1, the J gene TRDJ1; no firm D call. The CDR3 totals 20 residues. Between the trimmed V and J ends, which lost 1 base and 0 bases, there was a span of 24 bases. Germline lookup yields CDR1 TSWWSYY and CDR2 QGS. This CDR3 is CALGEPVHPYSPFYTDKLIF. The CDR3 nucleotides read TGTGCTCTTGGGGAACCAGTCCATCCTTACTCTCCTTTCTACACCGATAAACTCATCTTT.

In this sample, this clone turned up a few times. The translation of this DNA and the TCRdb protein of a much larger clone differ at residue 4, probably owing to a read error; the protein shown here is translated from the DNA. Other DNA sequences in this specimen translate into the identical CDR3. This chain uses TRDV2 with TRDJ3; TRDD3 matches at 12 bases. With V trimmed by 5 bases and J by 1 base, 5 bases remained unmatched. Germline loops: CDR1 GEAIGNYY, CDR2 EKD. This CDR3 region has 18 residues. The CDR3 sequence is CACGTGGYSSWDTRQMFF. The CDR3 region has the DNA TGTGCCTGTGGCACTGGGGGATACTCGTCCTGGGACACCCGACAGATGTTTTTC.

This clone was observed a handful of times. This is likely an artifact of a read error, given a far larger clone one base away. Different DNA sequences within this sample yield the same CDR3. The rearrangement joins TRDV2 to TRDJ3, with D hard to call. Germline CDR1 and CDR2: GEAIGNYY and EKD. CDR3 length: 13 residues. CDR3 protein: CACDTWDTRQMFF. The CDR3 coding sequence is TGTGCCTGTGACACCTGGGACACCAGACAGATGTTTTTC.

Only a few counts were recorded for this clone. The protein TCRdb lists belongs to a much larger clone and differs from this DNA's translation at residue 12, which points to a read error; the protein shown is made from the DNA. The genes are TRDV2 and TRDJ3; 8 bases align to TRDD3. CDR3 length: 18 amino acids. Germline values: CDR1 GEAIGNYY, CDR2 EKD. The CDR3 bases are TGTGCCTGTGACACCTTGGGGGATTTCTCCTGGGTCACCCGACAGATGTTTTTC. Translating gives CACDTLGDFSWVTRQMFF.

This clone was counted between two and nine times. Possible read error: a much larger clone is one base away. This rearrangement joins TRDV2 to TRDJ2, with a possible D match to TRDD3 (6 bases). Trimming stripped 2 bases from V and 5 bases from J, with 11 bases between. Germline V gene lookup returns CDR1 GEAIGNYY and CDR2 EKD. The CDR3 sequence is 14 residues long. CDR3 bases: TGTGCCTGTGACAAGTGGGGGGCTACAGCACAACTCTTCTTT. It specifies CACDKWGATAQLFF.